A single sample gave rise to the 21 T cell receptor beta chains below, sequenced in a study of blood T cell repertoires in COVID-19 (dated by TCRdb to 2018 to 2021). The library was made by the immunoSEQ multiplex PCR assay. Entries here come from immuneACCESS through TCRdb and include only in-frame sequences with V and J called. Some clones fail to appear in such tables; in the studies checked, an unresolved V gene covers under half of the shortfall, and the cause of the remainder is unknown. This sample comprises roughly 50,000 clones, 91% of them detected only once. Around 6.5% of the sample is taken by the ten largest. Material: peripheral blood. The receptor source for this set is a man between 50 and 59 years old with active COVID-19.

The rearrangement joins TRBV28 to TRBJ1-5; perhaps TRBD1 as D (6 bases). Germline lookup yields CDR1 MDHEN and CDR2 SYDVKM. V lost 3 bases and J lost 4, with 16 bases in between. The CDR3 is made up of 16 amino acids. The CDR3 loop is CASSFRVGTQNQPQHF. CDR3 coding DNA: TGTGCCAGCAGTTTCCGGGTAGGGACACAGAATCAGCCCCAGCATTTT.

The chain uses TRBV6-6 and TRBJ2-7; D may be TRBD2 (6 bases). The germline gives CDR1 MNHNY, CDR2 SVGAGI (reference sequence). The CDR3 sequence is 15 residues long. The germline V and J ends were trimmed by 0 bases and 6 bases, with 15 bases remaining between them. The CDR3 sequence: CASSYSQLAMSEQYF. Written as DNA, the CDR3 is TGTGCCAGCAGTTACTCGCAGCTAGCGATGAGCGAGCAGTACTTC.

DNA of the CDR3: TGTGCCATCAGTGAGCAGGGCATGTATGGCTACACCTTC. The encoded protein is CAISEQGMYGYTF. This sequence joins TRBV10-3 and TRBJ1-2, with D tentatively TRBD1 (5 bases). The CDR3 spans 13 residues. Germline CDR1 is ENHRY and CDR2 is SYGVKD. The V gene lost 2 bases and the J gene lost 5 bases, with 9 bases spanning the gap.

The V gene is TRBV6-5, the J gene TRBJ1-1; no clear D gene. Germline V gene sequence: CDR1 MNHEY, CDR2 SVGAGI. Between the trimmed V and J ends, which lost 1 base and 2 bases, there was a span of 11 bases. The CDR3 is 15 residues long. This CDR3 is CASSYLGKRNTEAFF. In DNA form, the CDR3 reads TGTGCCAGCAGTTACTTGGGCAAGAGAAACACTGAAGCTTTCTTT.

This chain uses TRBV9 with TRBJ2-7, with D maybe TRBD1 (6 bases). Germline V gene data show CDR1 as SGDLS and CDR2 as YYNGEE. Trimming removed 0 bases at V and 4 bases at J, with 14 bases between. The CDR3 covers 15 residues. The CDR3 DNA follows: TGTGCCAGCAGCGTAGCGGCAGGGGTCCGTTACGAGCAGTACTTC. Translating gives CASSVAAGVRYEQYF. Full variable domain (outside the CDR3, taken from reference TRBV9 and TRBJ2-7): DSGVTQTPKHLITATGQRVTLRCSPRSGDLSVYWYQQSLDQGLQFLIQYYNGEERAKGNILERFSAQQFPDLHSELNLSSLELGDSALYFCASSVAAGVRYEQYFGPGTRLTVT.

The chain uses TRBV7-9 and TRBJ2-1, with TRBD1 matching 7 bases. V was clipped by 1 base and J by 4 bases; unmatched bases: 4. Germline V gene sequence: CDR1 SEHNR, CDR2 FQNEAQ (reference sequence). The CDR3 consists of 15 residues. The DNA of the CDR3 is TGTGCCAGCAGCTTAGTGTCAGGGGGTTACAATGAGCAGTTCTTC. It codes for CASSLVSGGYNEQFF.

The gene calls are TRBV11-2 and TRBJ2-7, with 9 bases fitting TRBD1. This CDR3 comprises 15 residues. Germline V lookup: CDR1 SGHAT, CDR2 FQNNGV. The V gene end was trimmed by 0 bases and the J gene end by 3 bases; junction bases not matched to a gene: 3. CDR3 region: CASSLDTGGFYEQYF. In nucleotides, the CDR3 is TGTGCCAGCAGCTTAGATACAGGGGGCTTCTACGAGCAGTACTTC.

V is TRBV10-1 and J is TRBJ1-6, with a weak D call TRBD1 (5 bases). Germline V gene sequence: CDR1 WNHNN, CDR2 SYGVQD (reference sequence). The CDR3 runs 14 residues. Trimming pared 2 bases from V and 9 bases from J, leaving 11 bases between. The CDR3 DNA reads TGCGCCAGCAGTGAGAATTCAAGGGGTTCACCCCTCCACTTT. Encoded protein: CASSENSRGSPLHF.

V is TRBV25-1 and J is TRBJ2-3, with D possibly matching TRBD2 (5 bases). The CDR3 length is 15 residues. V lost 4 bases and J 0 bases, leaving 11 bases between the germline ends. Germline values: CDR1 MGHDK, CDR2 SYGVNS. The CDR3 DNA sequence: TGTGCCAGCAGTGCCCCGGGCGGGAGCACAGATACGCAGTATTTT. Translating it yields CASSAPGGSTDTQYF.

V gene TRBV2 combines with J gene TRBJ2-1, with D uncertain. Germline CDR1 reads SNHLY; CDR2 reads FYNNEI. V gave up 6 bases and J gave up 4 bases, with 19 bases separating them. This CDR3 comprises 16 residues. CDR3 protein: CASRMSYGEQYNEQFF. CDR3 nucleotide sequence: TGTGCCAGCAGAATGTCCTATGGCGAACAGTACAATGAGCAGTTCTTC.

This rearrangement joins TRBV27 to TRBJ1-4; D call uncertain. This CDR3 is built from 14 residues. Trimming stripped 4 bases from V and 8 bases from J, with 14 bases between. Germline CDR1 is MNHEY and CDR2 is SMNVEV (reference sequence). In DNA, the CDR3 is TGTGCCAGCAGTTCACAGCCTCTCGAGGAAAAACTGTTTTTT. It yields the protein CASSSQPLEEKLFF.

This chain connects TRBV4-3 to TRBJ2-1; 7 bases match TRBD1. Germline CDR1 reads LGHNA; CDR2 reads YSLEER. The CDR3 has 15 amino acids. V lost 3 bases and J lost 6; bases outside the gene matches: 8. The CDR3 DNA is TGCGCCAGCAGCCATGAGGGGACAGCGAGCAATGAGCAGTTCTTC. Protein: CASSHEGTASNEQFF.

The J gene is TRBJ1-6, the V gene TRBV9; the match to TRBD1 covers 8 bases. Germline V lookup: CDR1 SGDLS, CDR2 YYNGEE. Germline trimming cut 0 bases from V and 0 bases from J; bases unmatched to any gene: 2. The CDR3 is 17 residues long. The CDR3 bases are TGTGCCAGCAGCGTAGGACAGGGGTTCTCCTATAATTCACCCCTCCACTTT. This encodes CASSVGQGFSYNSPLHF.

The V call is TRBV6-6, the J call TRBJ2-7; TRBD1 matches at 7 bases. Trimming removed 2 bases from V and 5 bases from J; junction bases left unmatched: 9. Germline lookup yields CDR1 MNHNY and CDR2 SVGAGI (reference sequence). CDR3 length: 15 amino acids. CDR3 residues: CASSYALNRGNEQYF. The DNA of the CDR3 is TGTGCCAGCAGTTACGCCTTGAACAGGGGTAACGAGCAGTACTTC.

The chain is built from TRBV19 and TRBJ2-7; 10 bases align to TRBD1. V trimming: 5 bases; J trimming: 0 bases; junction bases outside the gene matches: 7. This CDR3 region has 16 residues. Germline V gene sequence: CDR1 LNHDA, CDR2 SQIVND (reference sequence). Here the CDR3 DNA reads TGTGCCAGTAGTTGGGGGACAGGGGTCATCTCCTACGAGCAGTACTTC. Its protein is CASSWGTGVISYEQYF.

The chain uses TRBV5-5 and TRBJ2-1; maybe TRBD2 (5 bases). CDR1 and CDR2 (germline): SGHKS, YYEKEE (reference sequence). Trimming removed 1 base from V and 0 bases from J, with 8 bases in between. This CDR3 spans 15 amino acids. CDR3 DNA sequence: TGTGCCAGCAGCTTGACGGGGAACTCCTACAATGAGCAGTTCTTC. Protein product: CASSLTGNSYNEQFF.

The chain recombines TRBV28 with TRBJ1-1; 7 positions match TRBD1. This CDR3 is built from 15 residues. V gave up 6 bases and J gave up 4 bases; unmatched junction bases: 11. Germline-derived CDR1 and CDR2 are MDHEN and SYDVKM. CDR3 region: CASSSHTAGGTEAFF. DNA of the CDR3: TGTGCCAGCAGCTCACATACTGCAGGGGGCACTGAAGCTTTCTTT.

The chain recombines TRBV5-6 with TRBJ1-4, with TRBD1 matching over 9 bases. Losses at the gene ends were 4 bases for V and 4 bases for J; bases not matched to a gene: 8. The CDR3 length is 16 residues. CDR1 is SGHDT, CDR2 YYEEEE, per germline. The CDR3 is CASSPRTGAHNEKLFF. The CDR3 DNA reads TGTGCCAGCAGCCCGCGGACAGGGGCCCATAATGAAAAACTGTTTTTT.

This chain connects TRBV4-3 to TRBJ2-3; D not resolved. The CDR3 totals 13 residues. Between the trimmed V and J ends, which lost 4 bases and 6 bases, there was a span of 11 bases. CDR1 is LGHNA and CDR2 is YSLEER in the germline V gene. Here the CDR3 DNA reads TGCGCCAGCAGCCCCTTGCTACGGGATACGCAGTATTTT. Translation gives CASSPLLRDTQYF.

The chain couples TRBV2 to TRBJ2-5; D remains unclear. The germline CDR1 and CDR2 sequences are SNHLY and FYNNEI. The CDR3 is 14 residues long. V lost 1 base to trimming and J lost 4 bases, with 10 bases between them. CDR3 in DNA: TGTGCCAGCAGTGAAGGCGGAAAAGGAGAGACCCAGTACTTC. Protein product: CASSEGGKGETQYF.

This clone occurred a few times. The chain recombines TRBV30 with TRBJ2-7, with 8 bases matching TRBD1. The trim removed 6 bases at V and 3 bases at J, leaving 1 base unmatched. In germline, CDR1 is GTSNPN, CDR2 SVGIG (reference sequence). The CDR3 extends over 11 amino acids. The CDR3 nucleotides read TGTGCCTGTACAGGGGGCTACGAGCAGTACTTC. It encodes CACTGGYEQYF.